This entry concerns a single TCR beta chain. The antigen remains undetermined. The assay ran at deep level. Using immunoSEQ multiplex PCR, the repertoire was profiled, and TCRdb retains in-frame clones only, with some absent. The sample holds roughly 2.5 million clones, more than 80% seen once. These data belong to a study of shared clonotypes between healthy human individuals. V was shortened by 4 bases and J by 0 bases, with 10 bases between the two germline ends. Germline loops: CDR1 SGHRS, CDR2 YFSETQ. The CDR3 runs to 15 residues. Study results and limitations: A handful of donors showed sharing of about 4.6% of naive CD4 clonotypes. In having few donors, the study represented limited genetic and exposure-history diversity.

The receptor was derived from a young man in good health. The sequenced sample consisted of naive CD4+ T cells sorted from blood. Sample subset: CD45RA+ positively selected. This chain connects TRBV5-1 to TRBJ2-2; tentative D call: TRBD2 (6 bases). The CDR3: CASSEGRSNTGELFF. The CDR3 nucleotides read TGCGCCAGCAGCGAGGGGAGGTCGAACACCGGGGAGCTGTTTTTT.